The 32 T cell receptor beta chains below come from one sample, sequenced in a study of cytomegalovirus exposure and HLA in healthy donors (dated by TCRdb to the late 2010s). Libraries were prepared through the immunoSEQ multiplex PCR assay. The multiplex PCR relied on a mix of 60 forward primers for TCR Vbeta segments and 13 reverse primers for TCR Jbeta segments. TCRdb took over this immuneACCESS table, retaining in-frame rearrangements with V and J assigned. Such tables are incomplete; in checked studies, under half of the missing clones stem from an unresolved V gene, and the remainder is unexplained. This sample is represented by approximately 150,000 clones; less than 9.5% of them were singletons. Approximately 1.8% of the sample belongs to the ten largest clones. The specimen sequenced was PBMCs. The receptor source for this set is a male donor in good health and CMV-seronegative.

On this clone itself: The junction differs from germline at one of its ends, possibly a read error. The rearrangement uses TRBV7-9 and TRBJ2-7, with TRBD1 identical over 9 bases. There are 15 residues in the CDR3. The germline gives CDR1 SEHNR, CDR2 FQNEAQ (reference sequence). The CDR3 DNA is TGTGCCAGCAGCTTAGTGGGACAGGGCTCCGACGAGCAGTACTTC. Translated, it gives CASSLVGQGSDEQYF.

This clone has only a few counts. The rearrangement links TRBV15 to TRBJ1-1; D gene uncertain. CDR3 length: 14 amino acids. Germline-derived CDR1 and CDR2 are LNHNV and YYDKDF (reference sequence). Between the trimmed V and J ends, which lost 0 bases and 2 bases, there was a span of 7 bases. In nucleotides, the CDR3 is TGTGCCACCAGCAGAGATCGTAGAAACACTGAAGCTTTCTTT. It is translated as CATSRDRRNTEAFF.

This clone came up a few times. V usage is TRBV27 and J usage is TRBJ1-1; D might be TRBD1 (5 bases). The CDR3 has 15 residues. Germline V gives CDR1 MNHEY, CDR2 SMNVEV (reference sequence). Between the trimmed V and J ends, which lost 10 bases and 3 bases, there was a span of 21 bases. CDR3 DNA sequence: TGTGCCACCAAACCGGGCCACCGGGGGGACACTGAAGCTTTCTTT. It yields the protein CATKPGHRGDTEAFF.

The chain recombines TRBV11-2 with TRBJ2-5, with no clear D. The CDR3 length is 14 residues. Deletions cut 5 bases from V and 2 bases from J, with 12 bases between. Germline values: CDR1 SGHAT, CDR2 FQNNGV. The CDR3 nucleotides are TGTGCCAGCAGCCATACAAGTAATCAAGAGACCCAGTACTTC. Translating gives CASSHTSNQETQYF.

CDR3 in DNA: TGCAGCGTTGGACCACTTATCGACAGGGGGAGGGCCGGGGAGCTGTTTTTT. Protein product: CSVGPLIDRGRAGELFF. The rearrangement uses TRBV29-1 and TRBJ2-2; TRBD1 agrees at 9 bases. Unmatched junction bases numbered 15, after V lost 4 bases and J lost 6 bases. The V gene's germline CDR1 is SQVTM and CDR2 ANQGSEA. The CDR3 totals 17 residues.

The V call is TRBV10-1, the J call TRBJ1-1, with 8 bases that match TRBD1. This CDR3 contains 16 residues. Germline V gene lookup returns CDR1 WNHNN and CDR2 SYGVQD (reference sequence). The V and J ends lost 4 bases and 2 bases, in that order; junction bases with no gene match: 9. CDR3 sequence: CASSGSQTGDNTEAFF. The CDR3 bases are TGCGCCAGCAGTGGGTCACAGACAGGGGATAACACTGAAGCTTTCTTT.

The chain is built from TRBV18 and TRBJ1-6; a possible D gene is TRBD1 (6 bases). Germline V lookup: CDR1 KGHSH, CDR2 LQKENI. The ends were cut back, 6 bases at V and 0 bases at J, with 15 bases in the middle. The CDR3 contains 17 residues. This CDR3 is CASSTDRSSSYNSPLHF. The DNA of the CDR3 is TGTGCCAGCTCGACCGACAGGAGCAGCTCCTATAATTCACCCCTCCACTTT.

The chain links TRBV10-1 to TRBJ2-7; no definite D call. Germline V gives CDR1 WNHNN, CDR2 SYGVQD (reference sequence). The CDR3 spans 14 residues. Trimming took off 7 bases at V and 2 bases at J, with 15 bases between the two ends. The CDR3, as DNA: TGCGCCAGCACTACACGGGTGAACCCCTACGAGCAGTACTTC. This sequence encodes CASTTRVNPYEQYF.

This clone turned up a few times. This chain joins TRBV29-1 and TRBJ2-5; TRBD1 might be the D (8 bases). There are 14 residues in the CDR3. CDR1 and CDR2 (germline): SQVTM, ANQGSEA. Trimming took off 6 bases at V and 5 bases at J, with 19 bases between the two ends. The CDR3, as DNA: TGCAGCGTACAGGGGGGGGGTCTTGGGGAGACCCAGTACTTC. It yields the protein CSVQGGGLGETQYF.

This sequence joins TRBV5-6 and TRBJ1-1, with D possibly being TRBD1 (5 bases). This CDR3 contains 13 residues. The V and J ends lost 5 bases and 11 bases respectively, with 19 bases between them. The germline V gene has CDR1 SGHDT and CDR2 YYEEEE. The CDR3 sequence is CASRVGRAPPAFF. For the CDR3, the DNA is TGTGCCAGCAGGGTGGGCAGGGCGCCTCCCGCTTTCTTT.

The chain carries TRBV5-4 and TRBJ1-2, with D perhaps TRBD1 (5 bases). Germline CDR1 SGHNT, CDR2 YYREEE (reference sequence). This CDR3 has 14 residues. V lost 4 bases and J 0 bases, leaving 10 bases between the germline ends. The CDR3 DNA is TGTGCCAGCAGCATTGGGGCCGCTAACTATGGCTACACCTTC. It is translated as CASSIGAANYGYTF.

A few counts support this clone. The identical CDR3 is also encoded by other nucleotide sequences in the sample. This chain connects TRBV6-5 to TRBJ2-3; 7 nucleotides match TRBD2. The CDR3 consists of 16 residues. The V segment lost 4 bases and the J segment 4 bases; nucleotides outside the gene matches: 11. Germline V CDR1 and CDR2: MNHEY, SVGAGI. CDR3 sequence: CASSSGLAGVSDTQYF. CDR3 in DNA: TGTGCCAGCAGTTCAGGACTGGCGGGAGTGTCAGATACGCAGTATTTT.

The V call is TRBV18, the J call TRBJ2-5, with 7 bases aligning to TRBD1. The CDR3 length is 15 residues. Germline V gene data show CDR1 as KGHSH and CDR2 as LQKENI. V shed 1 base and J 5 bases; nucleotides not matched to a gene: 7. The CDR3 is CASSPRTGLGETQYF. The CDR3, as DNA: TGTGCCAGCTCACCACGGACAGGCTTAGGGGAGACCCAGTACTTC.

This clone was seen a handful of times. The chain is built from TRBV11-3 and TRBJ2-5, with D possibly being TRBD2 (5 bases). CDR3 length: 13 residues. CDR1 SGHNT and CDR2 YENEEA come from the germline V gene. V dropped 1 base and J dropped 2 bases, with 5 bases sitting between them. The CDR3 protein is CASSLGLQETQYF. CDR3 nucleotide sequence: TGTGCCAGCAGCTTAGGACTACAAGAGACCCAGTACTTC.

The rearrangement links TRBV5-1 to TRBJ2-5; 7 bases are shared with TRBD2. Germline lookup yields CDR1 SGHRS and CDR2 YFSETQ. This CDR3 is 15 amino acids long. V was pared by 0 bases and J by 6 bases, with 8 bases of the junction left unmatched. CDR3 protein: CASSLVGGGEQTQYF. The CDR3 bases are TGCGCCAGCAGCTTGGTCGGGGGAGGGGAACAGACCCAGTACTTC.

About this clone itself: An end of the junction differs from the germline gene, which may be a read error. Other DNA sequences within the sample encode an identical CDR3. Here the CDR3 reads CASSRRGSTYEQYF. CDR3 coding DNA: TGCGCCAGCTCACGAAGGGGCTCGACCTACGAGCAGTACTTC. V usage is TRBV5-8 and J usage is TRBJ2-7; tentatively, D is TRBD1 (5 bases). There are 14 residues in the CDR3. CDR1 is SGHTS, CDR2 YDEGEE, per germline.

The CDR3 nucleotides are TGTGCCAGCAGCCCCACGGACAGGGGAATGTTTGGAAACACCATATATTTT. It codes for CASSPTDRGMFGNTIYF. The V and J genes are TRBV7-9 and TRBJ1-3, with TRBD1 matching 9 bases. Losses at the gene ends were 5 bases for V and 3 bases for J; bases not matched to a gene: 11. Germline CDR1 and CDR2: SEHNR and FQNEAQ (reference sequence). This CDR3 comprises 17 residues. The entire variable domain, with the rest obtained from reference TRBV7-9 and TRBJ1-3, is as follows: DTGVSQNPRHKITKRGQNVTFRCDPISEHNRLYWYRQTLGQGPEFLTYFQNEAQLEKSRLLSDRFSAERPKGSFSTLEIQRTEQGDSAMYLCASSPTDRGMFGNTIYFGEGSWLTVV.

CDR3 coding DNA: TGCGCCAGCAGTCAACATGGTGCGGGGGATACCGGGGAGCTGTTTTTT. Translated: CASSQHGAGDTGELFF. This chain connects TRBV4-1 to TRBJ2-2; 7 nucleotides agree with TRBD2. The CDR3 covers 16 residues. With 6 bases clipped from V and 5 bases from J, the junction kept 12 bases outside the gene matches. CDR1 is MGHRA, CDR2 YSYEKL, per germline.

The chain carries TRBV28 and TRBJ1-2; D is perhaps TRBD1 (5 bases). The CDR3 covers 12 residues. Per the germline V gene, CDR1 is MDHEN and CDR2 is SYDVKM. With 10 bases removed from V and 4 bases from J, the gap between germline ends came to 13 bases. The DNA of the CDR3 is TGTGCCAACACCCCAACAGGCTATGGCTACACCTTC. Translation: CANTPTGYGYTF.

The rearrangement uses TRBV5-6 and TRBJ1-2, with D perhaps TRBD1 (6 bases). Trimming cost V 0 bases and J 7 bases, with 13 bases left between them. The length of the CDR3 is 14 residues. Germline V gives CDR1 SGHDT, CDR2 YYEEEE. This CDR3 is CASSLGQEATGYTF. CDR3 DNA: TGTGCCAGCAGCTTGGGACAGGAAGCGACTGGCTACACCTTC. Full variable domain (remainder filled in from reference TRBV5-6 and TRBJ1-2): DAGVTQSPTHLIKTRGQQVTLRCSPKSGHDTVSWYQQALGQGPQFIFQYYEEEERQRGNFPDRFSGHQFPNYSSELNVNALLLGDSALYLCASSLGQEATGYTFGSGTRLTVV.

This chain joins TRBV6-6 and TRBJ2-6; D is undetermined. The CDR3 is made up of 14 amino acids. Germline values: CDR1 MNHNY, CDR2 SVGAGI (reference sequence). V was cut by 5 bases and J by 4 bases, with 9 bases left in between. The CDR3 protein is CASSNSPGANVLTF. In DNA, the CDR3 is TGTGCCAGCAGTAACAGCCCCGGGGCCAACGTCCTGACTTTC.

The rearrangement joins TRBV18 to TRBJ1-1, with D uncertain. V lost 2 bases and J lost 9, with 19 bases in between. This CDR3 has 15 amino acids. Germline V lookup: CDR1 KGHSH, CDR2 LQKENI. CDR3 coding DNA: TGTGCCAGCTCACCAGAGCTGGTCTCACTGAAGCAAGCTTTCTTT. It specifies CASSPELVSLKQAFF.

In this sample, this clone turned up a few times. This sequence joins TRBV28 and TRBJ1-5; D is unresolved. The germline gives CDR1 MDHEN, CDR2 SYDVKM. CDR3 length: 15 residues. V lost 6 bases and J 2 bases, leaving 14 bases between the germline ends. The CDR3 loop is CASSFTSEGNQPQHF. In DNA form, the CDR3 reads TGTGCCAGCAGCTTTACTTCCGAGGGCAATCAGCCCCAGCATTTT.

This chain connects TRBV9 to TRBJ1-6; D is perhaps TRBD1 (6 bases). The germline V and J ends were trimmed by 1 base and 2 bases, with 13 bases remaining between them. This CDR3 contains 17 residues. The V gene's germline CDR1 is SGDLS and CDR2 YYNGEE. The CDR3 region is CASSVRAGEPYNSPLHF. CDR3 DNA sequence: TGTGCCAGCAGCGTAAGGGCAGGGGAACCCTATAATTCACCCCTCCACTTT.

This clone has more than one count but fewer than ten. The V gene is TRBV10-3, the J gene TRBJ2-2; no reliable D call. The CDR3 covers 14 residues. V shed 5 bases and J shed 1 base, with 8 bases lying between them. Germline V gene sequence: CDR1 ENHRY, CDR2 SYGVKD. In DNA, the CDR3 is TGTGCCATCAGTTTCTACGAGAACACCGGGGAGCTGTTTTTT. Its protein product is CAISFYENTGELFF.

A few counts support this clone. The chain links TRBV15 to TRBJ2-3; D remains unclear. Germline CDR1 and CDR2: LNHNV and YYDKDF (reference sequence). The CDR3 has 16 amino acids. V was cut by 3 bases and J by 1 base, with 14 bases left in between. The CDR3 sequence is CATSSPPGLGTDTQYF. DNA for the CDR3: TGTGCCACCAGCAGCCCCCCAGGATTAGGCACAGATACGCAGTATTTT.

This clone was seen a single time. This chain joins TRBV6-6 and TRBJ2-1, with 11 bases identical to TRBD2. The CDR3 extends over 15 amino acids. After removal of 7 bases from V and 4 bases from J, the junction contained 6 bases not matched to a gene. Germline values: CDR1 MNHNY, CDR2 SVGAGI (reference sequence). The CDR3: CASTSGTSGYNEQFF. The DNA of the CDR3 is TGTGCCAGCACCTCCGGGACTAGCGGATACAATGAGCAGTTCTTC.

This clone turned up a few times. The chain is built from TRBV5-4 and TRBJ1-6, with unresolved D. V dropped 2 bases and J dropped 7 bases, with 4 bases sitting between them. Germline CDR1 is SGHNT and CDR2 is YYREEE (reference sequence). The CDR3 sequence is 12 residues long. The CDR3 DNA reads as TGTGCCAGCAGCTTACAGAATTCACCCCTCCACTTT. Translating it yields CASSLQNSPLHF.

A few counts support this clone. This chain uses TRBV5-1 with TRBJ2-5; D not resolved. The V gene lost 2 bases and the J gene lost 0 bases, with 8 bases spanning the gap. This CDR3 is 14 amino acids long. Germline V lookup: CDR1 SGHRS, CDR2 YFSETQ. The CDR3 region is CASSFRNHQETQYF. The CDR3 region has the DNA TGCGCCAGCAGCTTCAGGAATCACCAAGAGACCCAGTACTTC.

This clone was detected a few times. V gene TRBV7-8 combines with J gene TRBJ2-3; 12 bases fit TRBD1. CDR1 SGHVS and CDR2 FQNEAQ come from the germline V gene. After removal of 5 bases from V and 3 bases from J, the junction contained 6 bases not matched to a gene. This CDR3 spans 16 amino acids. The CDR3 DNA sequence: TGTGCCAGCAGCCTGGGACAGGGGGCGCGAACAGATACGCAGTATTTT. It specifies CASSLGQGARTDTQYF. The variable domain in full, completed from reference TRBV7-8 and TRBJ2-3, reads GAGVSQSPRYKVAKRGQDVALRCDPISGHVSLFWYQQALGQGPEFLTYFQNEAQLDKSGLPSDRFFAERPEGSVSTLKIQRTQQEDSAVYLCASSLGQGARTDTQYFGPGTRLTVL.

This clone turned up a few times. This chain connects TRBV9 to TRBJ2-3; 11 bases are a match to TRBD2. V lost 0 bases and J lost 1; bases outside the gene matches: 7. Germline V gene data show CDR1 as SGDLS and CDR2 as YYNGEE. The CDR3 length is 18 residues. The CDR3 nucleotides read TGTGCCAGCAGCGTAGTGGGTAGCGGGGGGGTCGGCACAGATACGCAGTATTTT. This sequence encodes CASSVVGSGGVGTDTQYF.

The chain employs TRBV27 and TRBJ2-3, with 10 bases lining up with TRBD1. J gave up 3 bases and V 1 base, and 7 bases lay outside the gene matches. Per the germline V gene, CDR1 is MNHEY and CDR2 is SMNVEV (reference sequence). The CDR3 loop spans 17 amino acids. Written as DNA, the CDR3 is TGTGCCAGCAGTTTATGGGGGACAGGGGAGAAGACAGATACGCAGTATTTT. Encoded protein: CASSLWGTGEKTDTQYF.